This T cell receptor beta chain appears in the sequencing data of a study of shared clonotypes between healthy human individuals. Findings of the study overall: Large depth notwithstanding, sorted-subset sequencing proved incomplete by rarefaction.

Per germline, CDR1 KGHSH and CDR2 LQKENI. Trimming at V came to 3 bases and at J to 4 bases, leaving 9 bases not matched to a gene. The CDR3 consists of 16 residues. Each of the donors was a healthy adult who was HIV-negative and had not had a recent acute infection or vaccination. Some 27,000 T cell genomes, or approximately 190 ng DNA, went into the sorted-subset replicate PCRs. Profiling relied on immunoSEQ multiplex PCR, and the TCRdb table lists in-frame clones only, not all of them. The table lists roughly 2,300,000 clones, around 92% of them singletons. Concerning this clone itself: The antigen remains unidentified.

Source material: naive CD4+ T cells from PBMCs. Subset in this sample: CD45RA+ positively selected. The chain has TRBV18 and TRBJ2-5, with TRBD1 identical over 9 bases. This TCR derives from a young man in good health. Some clones in this sample may be carry-over from other donors' samples. The DNA of the CDR3 is TGTGCCAGCTCACCCGTTCCGGGACAGGGAAGAGAGACCCAGTACTTC. This gives the protein CASSPVPGQGRETQYF.